This T cell receptor beta chain appears in the sequencing data of a study of blood T cells in healthy people across ages. Samples each had at least 6 micrograms of total RNA extracted. PCR was performed a second time for about 6 to 11 cycles using a sample-barcoded 5' primer and a J-beta primer mix. All cDNA molecules were each tagged by a template-switch adaptor with 12 random nucleotides. Via MiXCR, TCRdb re-called the 5' RACE reads, giving one row per CDR3 protein. The data show approximately 960,000 distinct CDR3 sequences, with about 28% seen just once and roughly a tenth held by the top ten. These data also formed part of another study, on T cells of mothers and their children. That paper states: cDNA synthesis used all extracted RNA, 1.5 ug per 15 ul.

The sample was blood. The clonotype comes from a woman aged 35 to 49 in good health.

This CDR3 reads CASSVGQGGRNNEQFF. The CDR3 DNA sequence: TGCGCCAGCAGCGTCGGGCAAGGGGGTAGAAACAATGAGCAGTTCTTC. This chain connects TRBV5-1 to TRBJ2-1, with a possible D match to TRBD1 (6 bases). Germline V gene sequence: CDR1 SGHRS, CDR2 YFSETQ. Trimming pared 4 bases from V and 5 bases from J, leaving 19 bases between. The CDR3 has 16 residues. Looking up the rest from reference TRBV5-1 and TRBJ2-1 gives the full variable domain: KAGVTQTPRYLIKTRGQQVTLSCSPISGHRSVSWYQQTPGQGLQFLFEYFSETQRNKGNFPGRFSGRQFSNSRSEMNVSTLELGDSALYLCASSVGQGGRNNEQFFGPGTRLTVL.